This TCR beta chain was recovered during a study of CD8 T cells in ankylosing spondylitis. Study-level points and caveats: Several highly homologous variants made up a TCR beta motif, and this motif appeared characteristic of ankylosing spondylitis blood. Prior work had noted some motif variants in reactive arthritis blood and synovial fluid.

V lost 0 bases and J lost 10, with 7 bases in between. Germline CDR1 and CDR2: LGHNT and FRNRAP. The CDR3 spans 12 residues. TCRdb fed the 5' RACE reads into MiXCR, producing one record per CDR3 protein. The sample lists hundreds of thousands of distinct CDR3 sequences, about 13% seen once, with almost 7% in the top ten. About this clonotype itself: As yet, its antigen is unknown.

The genes are TRBV12-5 and TRBJ2-1, with D maybe TRBD2 (5 bases). The source is a male donor with ankylosing spondylitis. Input material: blood, either unsorted or a sorted T cell fraction (not recorded which). The CDR3 DNA reads as TGTGCTAGTGGTTTGGTCGGACTCGAGCAGTTCTTC. It encodes CASGLVGLEQFF.